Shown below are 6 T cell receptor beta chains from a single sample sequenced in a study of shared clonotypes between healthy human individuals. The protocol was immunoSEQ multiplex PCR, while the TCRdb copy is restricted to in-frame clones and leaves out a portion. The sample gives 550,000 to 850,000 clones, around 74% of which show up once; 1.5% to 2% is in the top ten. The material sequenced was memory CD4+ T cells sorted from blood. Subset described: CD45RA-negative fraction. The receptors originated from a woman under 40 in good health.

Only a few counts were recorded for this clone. The CDR3 protein is CASSLEAGVEKLFF. DNA of the CDR3: TGTGCCAGCAGTCTCGAGGCAGGGGTTGAAAAACTGTTTTTT. The chain has TRBV6-5 and TRBJ1-4; D may be TRBD1 (6 bases). Germline loops: CDR1 MNHEY, CDR2 SVGAGI. The CDR3 sequence is 14 residues long. Trimming took 5 bases from V and 7 from J, leaving 14 bases between them.

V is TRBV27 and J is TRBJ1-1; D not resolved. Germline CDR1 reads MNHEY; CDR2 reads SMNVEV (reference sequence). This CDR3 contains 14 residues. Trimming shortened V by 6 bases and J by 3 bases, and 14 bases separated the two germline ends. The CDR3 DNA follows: TGTGCCAGCAGCCAGAGAAGGACCTACACTGAAGCTTTCTTT. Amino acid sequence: CASSQRRTYTEAFF.

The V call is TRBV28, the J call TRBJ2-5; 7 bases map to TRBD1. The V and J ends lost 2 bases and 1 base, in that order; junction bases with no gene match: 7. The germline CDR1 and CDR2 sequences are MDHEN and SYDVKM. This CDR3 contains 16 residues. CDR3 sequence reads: CASSLRAYRGQETQYF. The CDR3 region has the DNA TGTGCCAGCAGTTTAAGAGCCTACAGGGGCCAAGAGACCCAGTACTTC.

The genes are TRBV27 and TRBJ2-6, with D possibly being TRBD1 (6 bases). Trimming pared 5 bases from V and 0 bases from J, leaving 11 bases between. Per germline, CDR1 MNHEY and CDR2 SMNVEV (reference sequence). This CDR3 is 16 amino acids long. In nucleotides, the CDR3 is TGTGCCAGCAGTACCTACAGGGCCTCTGGGGCCAACGTCCTGACTTTC. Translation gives CASSTYRASGANVLTF. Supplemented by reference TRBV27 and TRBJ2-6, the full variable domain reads EAQVTQNPRYLITVTGKKLTVTCSQNMNHEYMSWYRQDPGLGLRQIYYSMNVEVTDKGDVPEGYKVSRKEKRNFPLILESPSPNQTSLYFCASSTYRASGANVLTFGAGSRLTVL.

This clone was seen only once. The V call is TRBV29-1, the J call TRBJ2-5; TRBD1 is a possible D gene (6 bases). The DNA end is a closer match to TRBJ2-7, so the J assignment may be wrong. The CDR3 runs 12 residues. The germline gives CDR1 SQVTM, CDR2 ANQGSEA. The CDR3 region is CSARTVSYEQYF. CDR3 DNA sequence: TGCAGCGCCCGGACAGTTTCCTACGAGCAGTACTTC.

CDR3 loop: CASSGSVGDTGELFF. DNA for the CDR3: TGTGCCAGCAGTGGCTCCGTTGGCGACACCGGGGAGCTGTTTTTT. The V gene is TRBV28, the J gene TRBJ2-2; D uncertain. V was shortened by 5 bases and J by 3 bases, with 13 bases between the two germline ends. CDR1 is MDHEN, CDR2 SYDVKM, per germline. The CDR3 sequence is 15 residues long. Complete variable domain (other parts from reference TRBV28 and TRBJ2-2): DVKVTQSSRYLVKRTGEKVFLECVQDMDHENMFWYRQDPGLGLRLIYFSYDVKMKEKGDIPEGYSVSREKKERFSLILESASTNQTSMYLCASSGSVGDTGELFFGEGSRLTVL.